These 17 T cell receptor beta chains originate from one sample sequenced in a study of blood T cell repertoires in COVID-19. The method was immunoSEQ multiplex PCR; TCRdb's version includes in-frame clones alone and lacks a portion of them. The table shows some 250,000 clones, with under 90% occurring only once. The sequenced material came from peripheral blood. Every receptor here comes from a man in his sixties with acute or convalescent COVID-19.

The rearrangement joins TRBV11-2 to TRBJ2-3; a weak D match, TRBD2 (5 bases). CDR3 size: 16 residues. CDR1 is SGHAT, CDR2 FQNNGV, per germline. V gave up 1 base and J gave up 4 bases, with 15 bases separating them. CDR3 DNA sequence: TGTGCCAGCAGCTTAGTGGGTGGGAGAGAAGCAGATACGCAGTATTTT. Amino acids: CASSLVGGREADTQYF. The full variable domain, in which reference TRBV11-2 and TRBJ2-3 provide the parts outside the CDR3, is EAGVAQSPRYKIIEKRQSVAFWCNPISGHATLYWYQQILGQGPKLLIQFQNNGVVDDSQLPKDRFSAERLKGVDSTLKIQPAKLEDSAVYLCASSLVGGREADTQYFGPGTRLTVL.

This rearrangement joins TRBV5-1 to TRBJ2-3, with D possibly being TRBD1 (5 bases). Germline CDR1 SGHRS, CDR2 YFSETQ. The CDR3 totals 13 residues. Trimming removed 1 base at V and 5 bases at J, with 8 bases between. The CDR3 reads CASSLQRGDTQYF. DNA of the CDR3: TGCGCCAGCAGCTTGCAAAGGGGAGATACGCAGTATTTT.

This clone has only one observation. The genes are TRBV9 and TRBJ2-7; 10 bases map to TRBD2. V was clipped by 4 bases and J by 5 bases; unmatched bases: 12. Looked up from germline, CDR1 is SGDLS and CDR2 is YYNGEE. The CDR3 spans 16 residues. The CDR3 sequence: CASSLPEAGGPDEQYF. CDR3 DNA: TGTGCCAGCAGCCTACCAGAAGCGGGAGGGCCCGACGAGCAGTACTTC.

The chain uses TRBV7-6 and TRBJ2-3, with TRBD2 identical over 14 bases. The CDR3 length is 19 residues. The V segment lost 5 bases and the J segment 0 bases; nucleotides outside the gene matches: 10. The V gene's germline CDR1 is SGHVS and CDR2 FNYEAQ. CDR3 sequence: CASSPGTSGSLQSTDTQYF. The CDR3 nucleotides read TGTGCCAGCAGCCCTGGGACTAGCGGGAGTTTACAGAGCACAGATACGCAGTATTTT.

CDR3 region: CASSTLGLAGVNEQFF. The DNA for the CDR3 is TGTGCCAGCAGTACCCTGGGACTAGCGGGAGTCAATGAGCAGTTCTTC. J is TRBJ2-1 and V is TRBV6-2 or TRBV6-3; the match to TRBD2 covers 14 bases. The CDR3 length is 16 residues. The J segment lost 6 bases and the V segment lost 5 bases, leaving 6 bases of the junction unmatched. Germline values: CDR1 MNHEY, CDR2 SVGEGT.

This chain connects TRBV28 to TRBJ2-7, with D hard to call. CDR1 and CDR2 from the germline V gene are MDHEN and SYDVKM. The CDR3 sequence is 14 residues long. The germline V and J ends were trimmed by 2 bases and 0 bases, with 8 bases remaining between them. CDR3 sequence reads: CASSLSQASYEQYF. The CDR3 DNA is TGTGCCAGCAGTTTAAGTCAGGCCTCCTACGAGCAGTACTTC. The full variable domain, completed using reference TRBV28 and TRBJ2-7, is DVKVTQSSRYLVKRTGEKVFLECVQDMDHENMFWYRQDPGLGLRLIYFSYDVKMKEKGDIPEGYSVSREKKERFSLILESASTNQTSMYLCASSLSQASYEQYFGPGTRLTVT.

This clone has only a few counts. The chain joins TRBV3-1 (or the pseudogene TRBV3-2) to TRBJ2-5; tentative D call: TRBD2 (5 bases). Germline V gene lookup returns CDR1 LGHDT and CDR2 YNNKEL (reference sequence). Trimming cost V 4 bases and J 4 bases, with 7 bases left between them. CDR3 length equals 12 residues. The CDR3 region is CASSPLGETQYF. The CDR3 DNA reads as TGTGCCAGCAGCCCACTAGGAGAGACCCAGTACTTC.

V and J are TRBV6-6 and TRBJ2-5; 12 bases are a match to TRBD2. Germline lookup yields CDR1 MNHNY and CDR2 SVGAGI (reference sequence). The CDR3 is made up of 16 amino acids. V lost 5 bases, J lost 1 base, and 5 bases stayed unmatched. CDR3 region: CASSRTSGGTQETQYF. In DNA, the CDR3 is TGTGCCAGCAGTCGAACTAGCGGGGGGACCCAAGAGACCCAGTACTTC.

Details on this clone: An end of the junction does not agree with germline; a read error may underlie this. V usage is TRBV19 and J usage is TRBJ1-1; possibly TRBD1 for D (6 bases). This CDR3 has 13 amino acids. Germline V gene data show CDR1 as LNHDA and CDR2 as SQIVND (reference sequence). Here the CDR3 reads CASSLGGRADAFF. The CDR3 region has the DNA TGTGCCAGTAGTCTTGGGGGCCGGGCTGACGCTTTCTTT.

J is TRBJ1-2 and V is TRBV29-1; D might be TRBD1 (5 bases). Deletions cut 5 bases from V and 0 bases from J, with 10 bases between. The CDR3 covers 13 residues. Germline V lookup: CDR1 SQVTM, CDR2 ANQGSEA. The chain's CDR3 is CSVMTDTNYGYTF. CDR3 nucleotides: TGCAGCGTTATGACAGATACTAACTATGGCTACACCTTC.

This chain links TRBV2 with TRBJ2-3; D is ambiguous. This CDR3 has 11 amino acids. V lost 7 bases and J 0 bases, leaving 2 bases between the germline ends. Germline CDR1 SNHLY, CDR2 FYNNEI. The CDR3 loop is CASTSTDTQYF. Written as DNA, the CDR3 is TGTGCCAGCACTAGCACAGATACGCAGTATTTT.

The genes are TRBV28 and TRBJ1-4, with 10 bases lining up with TRBD1. Trimming took 7 bases from V and 8 from J; bases not matched to a gene: 4. The germline CDR1 and CDR2 sequences are MDHEN and SYDVKM. The CDR3 consists of 13 residues. The CDR3 reads CASKTGGAEKLFF. The CDR3 DNA reads TGTGCCAGCAAGACAGGGGGCGCAGAAAAACTGTTTTTT.

The chain links TRBV7-9 to TRBJ2-1; D gene ambiguous. With 5 bases removed from V and 0 bases from J, the gap between germline ends came to 8 bases. The CDR3 consists of 14 residues. CDR1 and CDR2 (germline): SEHNR, FQNEAQ (reference sequence). CDR3 region: CASSPGGSYNEQFF. For the CDR3, the DNA is TGTGCCAGCAGCCCAGGTGGCTCCTACAATGAGCAGTTCTTC.

The rearrangement links TRBV6-5 to TRBJ2-1; 10 positions agree with TRBD2. Unmatched junction bases numbered 9, after V lost 5 bases and J lost 8 bases. The CDR3 covers 15 residues. CDR1 is MNHEY and CDR2 is SVGAGI in the germline V gene. CDR3 residues: CASSMLAGAGYEQFF. The CDR3 nucleotides read TGTGCCAGCAGTATGCTAGCGGGAGCTGGCTATGAGCAGTTCTTC.

V is TRBV10-3 and J is TRBJ2-5; the D gene is possibly TRBD2 (7 bases). Germline V lookup: CDR1 ENHRY, CDR2 SYGVKD. CDR3 length equals 15 residues. Trimming shortened V by 0 bases and J by 5 bases, and 13 bases separated the two germline ends. The CDR3 bases are TGTGCCATCAGTGAGTCGCTCGCGGGGGCGGAGACCCAGTACTTC. Its translation is CAISESLAGAETQYF.

The CDR3 sequence: CASSQGGNSGRAGRIQYF. As DNA, the CDR3 is TGTGCCAGTAGTCAGGGGGGGAATAGCGGGAGGGCCGGGCGCATTCAGTACTTC. This rearrangement joins TRBV19 to TRBJ2-4; 11 nucleotides line up with TRBD2. With V trimmed by 5 bases and J by 9 bases, 18 bases remained unmatched. The CDR3 has 18 residues. Germline loops: CDR1 LNHDA, CDR2 SQIVND (reference sequence). Using reference TRBV19 and TRBJ2-4 for the parts outside the CDR3, the full variable domain is DGGITQSPKYLFRKEGQNVTLSCEQNLNHDAMYWYRQDPGQGLRLIYYSQIVNDFQKGDIAEGYSVSREKKESFPLTVTSAQKNPTAFYLCASSQGGNSGRAGRIQYFGAGTRLSVL.

The chain employs TRBV18 and TRBJ1-5, with TRBD1 matching 8 bases. V shed 3 bases and J 5 bases; nucleotides not matched to a gene: 6. The CDR3 length is 15 residues. Germline values: CDR1 KGHSH, CDR2 LQKENI. CDR3 nucleotides: TGTGCCAGCTCACCCGCAGGGGGCCGCGATCAGCCCCAGCATTTT. This translates into CASSPAGGRDQPQHF. The entire variable domain, with the rest obtained from reference TRBV18 and TRBJ1-5, is as follows: NAGVMQNPRHLVRRRGQEARLRCSPMKGHSHVYWYRQLPEEGLKFMVYLQKENIIDESGMPKERFSAEFPKEGPSILRIQQVVRGDSAAYFCASSPAGGRDQPQHFGDGTRLSIL.